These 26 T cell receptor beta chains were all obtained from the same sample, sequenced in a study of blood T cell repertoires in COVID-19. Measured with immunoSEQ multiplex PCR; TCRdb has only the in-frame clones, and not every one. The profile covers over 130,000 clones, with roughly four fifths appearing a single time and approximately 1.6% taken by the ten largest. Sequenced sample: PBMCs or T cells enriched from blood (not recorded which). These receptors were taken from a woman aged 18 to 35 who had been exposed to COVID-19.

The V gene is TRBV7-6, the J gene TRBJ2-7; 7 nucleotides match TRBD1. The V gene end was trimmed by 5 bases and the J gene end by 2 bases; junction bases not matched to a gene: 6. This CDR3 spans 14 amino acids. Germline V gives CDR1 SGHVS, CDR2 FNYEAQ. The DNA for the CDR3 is TGTGCCAGCAGCCCCGGGACAGAACCCTACGAGCAGTACTTC. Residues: CASSPGTEPYEQYF.

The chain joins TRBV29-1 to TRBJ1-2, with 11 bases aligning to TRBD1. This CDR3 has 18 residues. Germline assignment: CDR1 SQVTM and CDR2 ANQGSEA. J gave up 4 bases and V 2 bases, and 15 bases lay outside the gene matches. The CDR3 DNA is TGCAGCGTTGAACTCGTGGCGGGGGACAGGGGGACCGGCTATGGCTACACCTTC. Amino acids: CSVELVAGDRGTGYGYTF.

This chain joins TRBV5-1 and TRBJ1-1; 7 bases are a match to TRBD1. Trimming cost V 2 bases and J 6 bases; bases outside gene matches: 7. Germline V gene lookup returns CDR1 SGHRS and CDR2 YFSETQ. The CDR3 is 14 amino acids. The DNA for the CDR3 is TGCGCCAGCAGCTTTGGATACAGGGGAGCTGAAGCTTTCTTT. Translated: CASSFGYRGAEAFF.

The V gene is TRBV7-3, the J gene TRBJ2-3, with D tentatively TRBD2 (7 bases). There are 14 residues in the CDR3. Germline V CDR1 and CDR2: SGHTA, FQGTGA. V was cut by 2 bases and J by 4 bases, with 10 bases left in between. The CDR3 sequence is CASSLGGGADTQYF. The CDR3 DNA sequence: TGTGCCAGCAGCTTAGGCGGGGGCGCAGATACGCAGTATTTT.

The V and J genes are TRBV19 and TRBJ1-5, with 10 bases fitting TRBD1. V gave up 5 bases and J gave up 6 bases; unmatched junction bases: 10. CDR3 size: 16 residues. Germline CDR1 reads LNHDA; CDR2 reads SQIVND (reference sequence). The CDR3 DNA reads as TGTGCCAGTAGTCCCCCCCGACAGGGGGCCGGTCAGCCCCAGCATTTT. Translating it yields CASSPPRQGAGQPQHF.

The DNA for the CDR3 is TGCAGCGTTGAAGTTGCCACAGGGGGGGTTGGTGAAGCTTTCTTT. As protein: CSVEVATGGVGEAFF. The V gene is TRBV29-1, the J gene TRBJ1-1; 8 nucleotides agree with TRBD1. CDR3 length: 15 residues. V shed 1 base and J 7 bases; nucleotides not matched to a gene: 11. CDR1 is SQVTM and CDR2 is ANQGSEA in the germline V gene.

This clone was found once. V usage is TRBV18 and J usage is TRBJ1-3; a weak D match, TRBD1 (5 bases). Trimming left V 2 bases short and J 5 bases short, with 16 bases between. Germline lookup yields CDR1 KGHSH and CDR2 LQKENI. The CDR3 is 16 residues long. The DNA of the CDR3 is TGTGCCAGCTCACCATCCTCCTCACAGGATCGAAACACCATATATTTT. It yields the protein CASSPSSSQDRNTIYF.

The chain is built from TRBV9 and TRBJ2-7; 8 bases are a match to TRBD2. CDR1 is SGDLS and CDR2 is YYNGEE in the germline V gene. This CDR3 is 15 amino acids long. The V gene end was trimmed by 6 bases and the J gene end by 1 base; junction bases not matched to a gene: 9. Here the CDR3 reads CASTPGRGDSYEQYF. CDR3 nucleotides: TGTGCCAGCACCCCCGGGAGGGGTGATTCCTACGAGCAGTACTTC.

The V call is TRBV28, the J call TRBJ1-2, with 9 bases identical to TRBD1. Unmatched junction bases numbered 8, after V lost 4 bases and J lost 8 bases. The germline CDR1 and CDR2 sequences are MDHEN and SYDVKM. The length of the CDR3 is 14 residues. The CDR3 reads CASSSGTGTGGYTF. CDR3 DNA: TGTGCCAGCAGTTCCGGGACAGGGACGGGCGGCTACACCTTC.

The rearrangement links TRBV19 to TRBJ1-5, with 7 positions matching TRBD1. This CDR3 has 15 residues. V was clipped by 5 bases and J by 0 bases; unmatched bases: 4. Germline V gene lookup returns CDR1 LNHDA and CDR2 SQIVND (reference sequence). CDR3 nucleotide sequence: TGTGCCAGTAGTCGAACAGGGGCTAGCAATCAGCCCCAGCATTTT. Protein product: CASSRTGASNQPQHF.

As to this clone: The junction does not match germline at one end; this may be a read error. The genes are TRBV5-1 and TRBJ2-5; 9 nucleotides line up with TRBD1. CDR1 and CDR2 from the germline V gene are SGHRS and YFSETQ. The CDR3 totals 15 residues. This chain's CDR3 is CASSLDRGRGETQYF. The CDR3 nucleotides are TGCGCCAGCAGCTTGGACAGGGGGCGCGGAGAGACTCAGTACTTC.

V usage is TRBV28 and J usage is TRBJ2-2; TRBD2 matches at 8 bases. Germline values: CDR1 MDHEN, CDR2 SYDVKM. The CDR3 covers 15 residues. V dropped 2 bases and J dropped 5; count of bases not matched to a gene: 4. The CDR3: CASSLRAGVTGELFF. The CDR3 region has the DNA TGTGCCAGCAGTTTACGAGCGGGAGTGACCGGGGAGCTGTTTTTT.

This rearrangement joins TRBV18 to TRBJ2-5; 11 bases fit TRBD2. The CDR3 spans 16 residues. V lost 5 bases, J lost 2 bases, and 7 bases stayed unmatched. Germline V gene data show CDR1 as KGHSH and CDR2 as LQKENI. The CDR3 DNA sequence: TGTGCCAGCTCATCGGGACTAGCGGTTCAGCAAGAGACCCAGTACTTC. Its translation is CASSSGLAVQQETQYF.

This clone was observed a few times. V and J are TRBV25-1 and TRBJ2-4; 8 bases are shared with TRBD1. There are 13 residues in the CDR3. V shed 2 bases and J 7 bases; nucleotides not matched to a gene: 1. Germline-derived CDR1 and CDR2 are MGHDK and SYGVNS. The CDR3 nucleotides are TGTGCCAGCAGTGAACACAGGGGGAACATTCAGTACTTC. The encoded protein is CASSEHRGNIQYF.

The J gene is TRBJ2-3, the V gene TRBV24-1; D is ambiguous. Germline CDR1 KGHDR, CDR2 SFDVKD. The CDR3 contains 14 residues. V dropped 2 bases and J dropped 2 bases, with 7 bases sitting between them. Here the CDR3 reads CATSDSTATDTQYF. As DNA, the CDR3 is TGTGCCACCAGTGATTCAACAGCCACAGATACGCAGTATTTT.

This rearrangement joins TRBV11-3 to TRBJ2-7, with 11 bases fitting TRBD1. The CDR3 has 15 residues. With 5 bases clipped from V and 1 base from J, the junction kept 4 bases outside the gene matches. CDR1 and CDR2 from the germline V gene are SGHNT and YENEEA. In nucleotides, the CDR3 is TGTGCCAGCAGCACCCGGGACAGGGGGTCCTACGAGCAGTACTTC. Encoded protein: CASSTRDRGSYEQYF. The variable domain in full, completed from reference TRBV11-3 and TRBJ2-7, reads EAGVVQSPRYKIIEKKQPVAFWCNPISGHNTLYWYLQNLGQGPELLIRYENEEAVDDSQLPKDRFSAERLKGVDSTLKIQPAELGDSAVYLCASSTRDRGSYEQYFGPGTRLTVT.

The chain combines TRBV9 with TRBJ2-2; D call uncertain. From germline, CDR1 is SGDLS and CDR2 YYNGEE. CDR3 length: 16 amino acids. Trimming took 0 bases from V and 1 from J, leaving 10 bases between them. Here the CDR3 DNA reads TGTGCCAGCAGCGTAGGAGAGCTTAGGAACACCGGGGAGCTGTTTTTT. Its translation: CASSVGELRNTGELFF.

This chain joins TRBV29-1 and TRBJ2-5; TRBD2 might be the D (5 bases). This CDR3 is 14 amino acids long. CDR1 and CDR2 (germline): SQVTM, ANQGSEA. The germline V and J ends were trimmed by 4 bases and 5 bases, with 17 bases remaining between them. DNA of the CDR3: TGCAGCGTTGTAGTGCAGCGGTCGAGGGAGACCCAGTACTTC. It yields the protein CSVVVQRSRETQYF.

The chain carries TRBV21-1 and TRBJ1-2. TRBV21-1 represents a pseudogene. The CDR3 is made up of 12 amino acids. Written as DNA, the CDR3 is TGTGCCAGAGGGACTGGACCCTATGGCTACACCTTC. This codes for CARGTGPYGYTF.

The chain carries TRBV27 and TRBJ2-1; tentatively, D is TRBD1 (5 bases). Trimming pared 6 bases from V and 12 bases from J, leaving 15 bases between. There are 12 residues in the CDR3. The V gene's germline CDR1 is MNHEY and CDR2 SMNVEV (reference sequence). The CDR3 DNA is TGTGCCAGCAGCTCGGACACCCGCTTGCAGTTCTTC. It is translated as CASSSDTRLQFF.

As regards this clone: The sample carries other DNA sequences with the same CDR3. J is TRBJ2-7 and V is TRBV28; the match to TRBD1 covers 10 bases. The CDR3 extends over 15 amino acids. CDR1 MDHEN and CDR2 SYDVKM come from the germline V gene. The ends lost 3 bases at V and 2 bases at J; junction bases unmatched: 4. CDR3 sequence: CASSFPGQGPYEQYF. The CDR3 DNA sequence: TGTGCCAGCAGTTTTCCGGGACAGGGGCCCTACGAGCAGTACTTC.

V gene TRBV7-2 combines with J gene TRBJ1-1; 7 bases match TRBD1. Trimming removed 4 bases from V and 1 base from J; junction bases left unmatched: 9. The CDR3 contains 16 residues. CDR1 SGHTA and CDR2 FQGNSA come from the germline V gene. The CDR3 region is CASSSLWTGGNTEAFF. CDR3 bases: TGTGCCAGCAGCTCACTTTGGACAGGAGGGAACACTGAAGCTTTCTTT.

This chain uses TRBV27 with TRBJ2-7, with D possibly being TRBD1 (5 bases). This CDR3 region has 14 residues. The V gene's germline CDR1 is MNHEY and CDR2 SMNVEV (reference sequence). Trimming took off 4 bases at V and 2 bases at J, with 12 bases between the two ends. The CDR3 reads CASSSKQETYEQYF. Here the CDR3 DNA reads TGTGCCAGCAGTTCCAAACAGGAGACCTACGAGCAGTACTTC.

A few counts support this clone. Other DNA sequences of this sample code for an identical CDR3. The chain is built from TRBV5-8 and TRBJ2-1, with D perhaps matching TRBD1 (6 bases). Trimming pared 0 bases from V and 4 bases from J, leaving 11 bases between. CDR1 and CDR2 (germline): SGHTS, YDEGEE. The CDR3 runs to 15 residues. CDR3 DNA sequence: TGTGCCAGCAGCTTGGGGGGGACAACTTACAATGAGCAGTTCTTC. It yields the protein CASSLGGTTYNEQFF.

The CDR3 nucleotides read TGTGCCAGCGCTGACAGGGTGTCTCAGCCCCAGCATTTT. It is translated as CASADRVSQPQHF. J is TRBJ1-5 and V is TRBV27; 7 bases are shared with TRBD1. The V gene's germline CDR1 is MNHEY and CDR2 SMNVEV (reference sequence). Unmatched junction bases numbered 7, after V lost 8 bases and J lost 6 bases. CDR3 length equals 13 residues.

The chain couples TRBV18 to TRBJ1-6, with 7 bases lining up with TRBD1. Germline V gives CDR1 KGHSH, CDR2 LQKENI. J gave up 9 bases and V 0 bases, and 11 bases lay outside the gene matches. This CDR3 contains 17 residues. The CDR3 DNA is TGTGCCAGCTCACCACCGCGGCCGACAGGGAGTAGTTCACCCCTCCACTTT. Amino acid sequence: CASSPPRPTGSSSPLHF.